One sample yielded the 19 T cell receptor beta chains listed below, sequenced in a study of blood T cell repertoires in COVID-19. Assay: immunoSEQ multiplex PCR; the TCRdb copy retains only in-frame clones and omits some. The repertoire holds 200,000 to 300,000 clones, with about 87% as singletons. The sample consisted of PBMCs or T cells enriched from blood (not recorded which). These receptors were taken from a woman aged 40 to 49 with acute COVID-19.

J is TRBJ2-2 and V is TRBV5-1; a possible D gene is TRBD2 (5 bases). V was cut by 0 bases and J by 7 bases, with 16 bases left in between. Germline CDR1 reads SGHRS; CDR2 reads YFSETQ. The CDR3 contains 16 residues. The CDR3, as DNA: TGCGCCAGCAGCTTGGGAGTAGCGCGGACGGACGGGGAGCTGTTTTTT. The encoded protein is CASSLGVARTDGELFF.

This clone was seen a single time. The chain joins TRBV4-1 to TRBJ2-1; 7 bases map to TRBD2. The CDR3 spans 18 residues. The germline V gene has CDR1 MGHRA and CDR2 YSYEKL. V lost 0 bases and J lost 3; bases outside the gene matches: 11. The CDR3 reads CASSQEAVWDYHYNEQFF. As DNA, the CDR3 is TGCGCCAGCAGCCAAGAAGCCGTGTGGGACTACCACTACAATGAGCAGTTCTTC.

The chain links TRBV4-2 to TRBJ2-2, with a tentative D call TRBD2 (5 bases). There are 15 residues in the CDR3. V was shortened by 4 bases and J by 0 bases, with 9 bases between the two germline ends. Germline V lookup: CDR1 LGHNA, CDR2 YNFKEQ. The CDR3 region is CASSRSGTNTGELFF. For the CDR3, the DNA is TGTGCCAGCAGCCGGAGCGGCACGAACACCGGGGAGCTGTTTTTT.

The chain uses TRBV19 and TRBJ1-3, with 8 bases identical to TRBD1. The CDR3 extends over 14 amino acids. Germline trimming cut 7 bases from V and 5 bases from J; bases unmatched to any gene: 7. In germline, CDR1 is LNHDA, CDR2 SQIVND (reference sequence). The CDR3 sequence: CASKADRVRNTIYF. The CDR3 nucleotides are TGTGCCAGTAAGGCGGACAGGGTCCGAAACACCATATATTTT.

The chain is built from TRBV7-2 and TRBJ2-5; no definite D call. This CDR3 region has 13 residues. With 2 bases removed from V and 5 bases from J, the gap between germline ends came to 9 bases. The V gene's germline CDR1 is SGHTA and CDR2 FQGNSA. In nucleotides, the CDR3 is TGTGCCAGCAGCTTATGGCTGTCCGAGACCCAGTACTTC. Amino acid sequence: CASSLWLSETQYF.

This chain links TRBV5-8 with TRBJ2-3; D is perhaps TRBD1 (6 bases). CDR1 and CDR2 from the germline V gene are SGHTS and YDEGEE. The CDR3 loop spans 12 amino acids. V was cut by 2 bases and J by 12 bases, with 13 bases left in between. CDR3 amino acids: CASSFLTGSQYF. As DNA, the CDR3 is TGTGCCAGCAGCTTCTTGACAGGATCCCAGTATTTT. Variable domain in full (rest from reference TRBV5-8 and TRBJ2-3): EAGVTQSPTHLIKTRGQQATLRCSPISGHTSVYWYQQALGLGLQFLLWYDEGEERNRGNFPPRFSGRQFPNYSSELNVNALELEDSALYLCASSFLTGSQYFGPGTRLTVL.

V and J are TRBV4-1 and TRBJ1-6; TRBD1 agrees at 7 bases. Germline-derived CDR1 and CDR2 are MGHRA and YSYEKL. The V gene end was trimmed by 3 bases and the J gene end by 9 bases; junction bases not matched to a gene: 11. This CDR3 is 16 amino acids long. The CDR3 nucleotides are TGCGCCAGCAGCCAGACACCAGGGGGTCTGGGTTCACCCCTCCACTTT. Translated: CASSQTPGGLGSPLHF.

The V and J genes are TRBV12-3 or TRBV12-4 and TRBJ1-1; unclear D gene. This CDR3 has 12 amino acids. The V gene lost 6 bases and the J gene lost 5 bases, with 10 bases spanning the gap. CDR3 nucleotides: TGTGCCAGCAGCCTTGGTCAGACTGAAGCTTTCTTT. It is translated as CASSLGQTEAFF.

V usage is TRBV5-4 and J usage is TRBJ2-5, with 7 bases lining up with TRBD2. Germline loops: CDR1 SGHNT, CDR2 YYREEE (reference sequence). The junction had 5 bases not matched to a gene; V was cut back by 4 bases and J by 5 bases. The CDR3 extends over 13 amino acids. CDR3 residues: CASSPGGRETQYF. The CDR3 bases are TGTGCCAGCAGCCCCGGGGGGAGGGAGACCCAGTACTTC.

V usage is TRBV5-1 and J usage is TRBJ1-2; 10 bases are shared with TRBD1. Germline V gene data show CDR1 as SGHRS and CDR2 as YFSETQ. V gave up 4 bases and J gave up 3 bases; unmatched junction bases: 6. The CDR3 runs 15 residues. The CDR3 DNA sequence: TGCGCCAGCAGCCTCTGGACAGGGGGTGACTATGGCTACACCTTC. Encoded protein: CASSLWTGGDYGYTF.

The chain joins TRBV7-9 to TRBJ2-3; 7 bases match TRBD1. Germline V gene data show CDR1 as SEHNR and CDR2 as FQNEAQ (reference sequence). J was trimmed by 6 bases and V by 0 bases; bases with no gene match: 6. This CDR3 has 15 residues. The CDR3 loop is CASSLATGLIDTQYF. CDR3 coding DNA: TGTGCCAGCAGCTTAGCGACAGGGTTGATCGATACGCAGTATTTT.

This chain joins TRBV7-2 and TRBJ2-1; 10 bases agree with TRBD2. The CDR3 sequence is 15 residues long. Germline trimming cut 3 bases from V and 10 bases from J; bases unmatched to any gene: 9. CDR1 and CDR2 from the germline V gene are SGHTA and FQGNSA. In DNA, the CDR3 is TGTGCCAGCAGCTTCCTAGCGGGAGCTCTTACCGAGCAGTTCTTC. Protein product: CASSFLAGALTEQFF.

The chain employs TRBV7-2 and TRBJ2-3, with 9 nucleotides matching TRBD2. Trimming at V came to 5 bases and at J to 4 bases, leaving 7 bases not matched to a gene. The CDR3 sequence is 15 residues long. The V gene's germline CDR1 is SGHTA and CDR2 FQGNSA. The CDR3 coding sequence is TGTGCCAGCAGCCCACAGAGCGGGGGGCCAGATACGCAGTATTTT. Protein sequence: CASSPQSGGPDTQYF. Full variable domain (missing parts from reference TRBV7-2 and TRBJ2-3): GAGVSQSPSNKVTEKGKDVELRCDPISGHTALYWYRQSLGQGLEFLIYFQGNSAPDKSGLPSDRFSAERTGGSVSTLTIQRTQQEDSAVYLCASSPQSGGPDTQYFGPGTRLTVL.

This chain joins TRBV9 and TRBJ1-1; weak D call: TRBD1 (5 bases). CDR1 is SGDLS and CDR2 is YYNGEE in the germline V gene. CDR3 size: 14 residues. Trimming shortened V by 2 bases and J by 1 base, and 9 bases separated the two germline ends. The CDR3 nucleotides read TGTGCCAGCAGCGTGCTAGACAGGAACACTGAAGCTTTCTTT. Amino acid sequence: CASSVLDRNTEAFF.

The V call is TRBV27, the J call TRBJ2-2, with 8 positions matching TRBD2. Trimming cost V 2 bases and J 5 bases; bases outside gene matches: 13. CDR1 and CDR2 (germline): MNHEY, SMNVEV (reference sequence). CDR3 length equals 18 residues. The CDR3 nucleotides read TGTGCCAGCAGTTTACTCGGTGCCGGGACTAGACCTACCGGGGAGCTGTTTTTT. This sequence encodes CASSLLGAGTRPTGELFF.

This chain uses TRBV6-2 or TRBV6-3 with TRBJ1-3, with D hard to call. CDR1 and CDR2 from the germline V gene are MNHEY and SVGEGT. Trimming pared 2 bases from V and 0 bases from J, leaving 8 bases between. The CDR3 spans 15 residues. CDR3 sequence (DNA): TGTGCCAGCAGTTACGTCACAGCCTCTGGAAACACCATATATTTT. As protein: CASSYVTASGNTIYF.

J is TRBJ1-2 and V is TRBV10-1; tentatively, D is TRBD1 (5 bases). Trimming took 2 bases from V and 4 from J, leaving 8 bases between them. This CDR3 region has 13 residues. Germline loops: CDR1 WNHNN, CDR2 SYGVQD (reference sequence). Here the CDR3 DNA reads TGCGCCAGCAGTGAGGCCCAGGGCTATGGCTACACCTTC. Protein: CASSEAQGYGYTF.

The rearrangement joins TRBV7-2 to TRBJ2-1; 7 positions agree with TRBD2. The trim removed 5 bases at V and 0 bases at J, leaving 4 bases unmatched. Germline V gene data show CDR1 as SGHTA and CDR2 as FQGNSA. CDR3 size: 15 residues. The CDR3 reads CASSQSGTSYNEQFF. CDR3 nucleotide sequence: TGTGCCAGCAGCCAAAGCGGGACCTCCTACAATGAGCAGTTCTTC.

V is TRBV4-1 and J is TRBJ1-2; 9 bases agree with TRBD1. In germline, CDR1 is MGHRA, CDR2 YSYEKL. V shed 0 bases and J 4 bases; nucleotides not matched to a gene: 6. The CDR3 runs to 16 residues. In DNA, the CDR3 is TGCGCCAGCAGCCAAGATACAGGGGGCTTGTTCTATGGCTACACCTTC. It codes for CASSQDTGGLFYGYTF.